The clone carrying this T cell receptor (beta chain) was seen a handful of times. These data are taken from a study of regulatory T cells in long-lasting Graves disease. V shed 1 base and J shed 6 bases, with 13 bases lying between them. This CDR3 is built from 15 residues. Arm-PCR of CDR3 regions with iRepertoire HTBI primers generated TCR beta libraries. TCRdb independently ran MiXCR on the multiplex PCR reads; one entry per CDR3 protein. The repertoire holds hundreds of thousands of distinct CDR3 sequences, with approximately 31% as singletons. Stated time point: persistent/refractory GD, antithyroid drugs over 5 years with positive TRAb. From RNA extracted from PBMCs, the TCR library was made.

The rearrangement uses TRBV12-3 or TRBV12-4 and TRBJ1-5, with unresolved D. Sample: peripheral blood mononuclear cells (PBMCs), taken when the disease was refractory, from a patient treated with antithyroid drugs. The sequence was collected from a female donor with Graves disease. CDR3 residues: CASSLDSIVGQPQHF. The CDR3 DNA follows: TGTGCCAGCAGTTTAGATTCTATAGTGGGTCAGCCCCAGCATTTT.